These 28 T cell receptor beta chains were sequenced from one sample in a study of radiation and T cells in renal cell carcinoma. Clones were read by immunoSEQ multiplex PCR, and TCRdb kept only the in-frame ones, dropping some. Of roughly 75,000 clones in the sample, roughly 82% were seen once. Stated time point: blood 2 weeks post-SBRT. The treatment: 15 Gy SBRT to primary tumor, nephrectomy 4 weeks later. Sequenced here: blood, sampled from a patient whose treatment included radiotherapy and nephrectomy. The source of these receptors is a man aged 55 to 70 with renal cell carcinoma.

Only one count was recorded for this clone. The chain has TRBV7-9 and TRBJ1-1; D uncertain. Germline loops: CDR1 SEHNR, CDR2 FQNEAQ (reference sequence). The CDR3 spans 14 residues. Deletions cut 2 bases from V and 1 base from J, with 8 bases between. CDR3 sequence (DNA): TGTGCCAGCAGCTTATCGGGCGGGAACACTGAAGCTTTCTTT. Translation: CASSLSGGNTEAFF.

The genes are TRBV27 and TRBJ2-5, with D tentatively TRBD2 (5 bases). V was pared by 5 bases and J by 9 bases, with 10 bases between. In germline, CDR1 is MNHEY, CDR2 SMNVEV (reference sequence). CDR3 length: 11 amino acids. The DNA of the CDR3 is TGTGCCAGCAGTACGGGGAACTCCCAGTACTTC. Its translation: CASSTGNSQYF.

The chain joins TRBV10-3 to TRBJ2-7; 9 bases are shared with TRBD1. The V segment lost 4 bases and the J segment 1 base; nucleotides outside the gene matches: 8. The CDR3 totals 16 residues. In germline, CDR1 is ENHRY, CDR2 SYGVKD. CDR3 residues: CAISGEGTGSSYEQYF. As DNA, the CDR3 is TGTGCCATCAGTGGGGAGGGGACAGGGTCATCCTACGAGCAGTACTTC.

The V gene is TRBV5-1, the J gene TRBJ2-1; TRBD2 agrees at 12 bases. Germline CDR1 SGHRS, CDR2 YFSETQ. The CDR3 contains 16 residues. J gave up 8 bases and V 3 bases, and 9 bases lay outside the gene matches. This chain's CDR3 is CASSYRTSGNWDEQFF. The CDR3 coding sequence is TGCGCCAGCAGCTATCGGACTAGCGGGAATTGGGATGAGCAGTTCTTC.

This chain links TRBV28 with TRBJ2-7; 9 positions agree with TRBD2. This CDR3 is built from 14 residues. Germline trimming cut 5 bases from V and 5 bases from J; bases unmatched to any gene: 7. CDR1 is MDHEN, CDR2 SYDVKM, per germline. CDR3: CASSPAGTSNEQYF. DNA of the CDR3: TGTGCCAGCAGTCCCGCCGGGACTAGCAACGAGCAGTACTTC.

V gene TRBV20-1 combines with J gene TRBJ2-3; D remains unclear. Trimming left V 5 bases short and J 0 bases short, with 3 bases between. Germline V gene lookup returns CDR1 DFQATT and CDR2 SNEGSKA (reference sequence). This CDR3 comprises 11 residues. The CDR3 here is CSAASTDTQYF. As DNA, the CDR3 is TGCAGTGCTGCTAGCACAGATACGCAGTATTTT.

This chain links TRBV2 with TRBJ1-5, with a possible D match to TRBD1 (5 bases). Looked up from germline, CDR1 is SNHLY and CDR2 is FYNNEI. V lost 2 bases, J lost 2 bases, and 7 bases lay in between. CDR3 length: 14 residues. The CDR3 DNA is TGTGCCAGCAGTGAAACAGGCCGCAATCAGCCCCAGCATTTT. Encoded protein: CASSETGRNQPQHF.

DNA of the CDR3: TGCGCCAGCAGCCAAGATCCTAGCGGGAGGTTCGGCTACGAGCAGTACTTC. Translation: CASSQDPSGRFGYEQYF. The chain couples TRBV4-3 to TRBJ2-7, with 11 bases identical to TRBD2. The germline CDR1 and CDR2 sequences are LGHNA and YSLEER. The CDR3 is made up of 17 amino acids. J lost 3 bases, V lost 0 bases, and 7 bases had no gene match.

V is TRBV7-7 and J is TRBJ2-5; 8 bases are shared with TRBD2. CDR1 SSHAT and CDR2 FNYEAQ come from the germline V gene (reference sequence). CDR3 length: 15 residues. V lost 3 bases to trimming and J lost 4 bases; unmatched junction nucleotides: 7. The CDR3 loop reads CASSFRGGWLETQYF. The CDR3 DNA is TGTGCCAGCAGCTTCCGGGGGGGGTGGTTAGAGACCCAGTACTTC.

This chain's CDR3 is CASSVVKGPGQGSDTQYF. CDR3 coding DNA: TGTGCCAGCAGCGTAGTAAAGGGGCCGGGACAGGGATCCGATACGCAGTATTTT. This chain connects TRBV9 to TRBJ2-3, with 9 bases identical to TRBD1. The CDR3 has 18 residues. Trimming cost V 0 bases and J 6 bases; bases outside gene matches: 14. Germline assignment: CDR1 SGDLS and CDR2 YYNGEE.

The rearrangement uses TRBV5-3 and TRBJ1-4; D is undetermined. TRBV5-3 is reported as an ORF; its role is uncertain. This CDR3 has 17 residues. V was pared by 4 bases and J by 5 bases, with 21 bases between. The CDR3 coding sequence is TGTGCCAGAAGCGGTGAAATTAGGGCAGGCTTAAATGAAAAACTGTTTTTT. As protein: CARSGEIRAGLNEKLFF.

The chain has TRBV2 and TRBJ1-4; TRBD1 matches 8 bases. V trimming: 6 bases; J trimming: 7 bases; junction bases outside the gene matches: 10. The CDR3 runs 15 residues. The germline gives CDR1 SNHLY, CDR2 FYNNEI. The CDR3 region has the DNA TGTGCCAGCAGCCTCGGACAGGGAGTAGGTGAAAAACTGTTTTTT. Amino acid sequence: CASSLGQGVGEKLFF. Based on the CDR3 plus reference TRBV2 and TRBJ1-4, the full variable domain is EPEVTQTPSHQVTQMGQEVILRCVPISNHLYFYWYRQILGQKVEFLVSFYNNEISEKSEIFDDQFSVERPDGSNFTLKIRSTKLEDSAMYFCASSLGQGVGEKLFFGSGTQLSVL.

The chain links TRBV7-8 to TRBJ2-6, with 10 nucleotides matching TRBD1. Germline CDR1 and CDR2: SGHVS and FQNEAQ. This CDR3 comprises 18 residues. J gave up 2 bases and V 4 bases, and 8 bases lay outside the gene matches. The CDR3 is CASSWGGQGTAGANVLTF. The DNA for the CDR3 is TGTGCCAGCAGCTGGGGGGGACAGGGGACGGCTGGGGCCAACGTCCTGACTTTC.

The chain has TRBV9 and TRBJ2-1; no firm D call. The CDR3 length is 11 residues. V gave up 4 bases and J gave up 5 bases, with 4 bases separating them. Germline V gives CDR1 SGDLS, CDR2 YYNGEE. DNA for the CDR3: TGTGCCAGCAGCCCTAACAATGAGCAGTTCTTC. Translated, it gives CASSPNNEQFF. Variable domain in full (rest from reference TRBV9 and TRBJ2-1): DSGVTQTPKHLITATGQRVTLRCSPRSGDLSVYWYQQSLDQGLQFLIQYYNGEERAKGNILERFSAQQFPDLHSELNLSSLELGDSALYFCASSPNNEQFFGPGTRLTVL.

V usage is TRBV7-8 and J usage is TRBJ1-5; 7 bases align to TRBD1. The CDR3 sequence is 15 residues long. CDR1 and CDR2 (germline): SGHVS, FQNEAQ. The ends lost 2 bases at V and 3 bases at J; junction bases unmatched: 4. CDR3 in amino acids: CASSLPDRFNQPQHF. The CDR3 DNA is TGTGCCAGCAGCTTACCGGACAGGTTCAATCAGCCCCAGCATTTT. Supplemented by reference TRBV7-8 and TRBJ1-5, the full variable domain reads GAGVSQSPRYKVAKRGQDVALRCDPISGHVSLFWYQQALGQGPEFLTYFQNEAQLDKSGLPSDRFFAERPEGSVSTLKIQRTQQEDSAVYLCASSLPDRFNQPQHFGDGTRLSIL.

The CDR3 region has the DNA TGTGCCAGCAGGATACTAGCGGGAAGTAACTCCTACGAGCAGTACTTC. This translates into CASRILAGSNSYEQYF. J is TRBJ2-7 and V is TRBV27, with 10 bases identical to TRBD2. The CDR3 is 16 amino acids. From germline, CDR1 is MNHEY and CDR2 SMNVEV (reference sequence). The V and J ends lost 6 bases and 0 bases, in that order; junction bases with no gene match: 8.

The rearrangement joins TRBV19 to TRBJ2-5; 7 bases are shared with TRBD2. V lost 9 bases and J lost 2; bases outside the gene matches: 12. CDR1 and CDR2 from the germline V gene are LNHDA and SQIVND (reference sequence). The CDR3 is 15 amino acids. CDR3 amino acids: CASIGRGGQQETQYF. The DNA for the CDR3 is TGTGCCAGCATTGGGAGGGGAGGCCAGCAAGAGACCCAGTACTTC.

The chain links TRBV5-6 to TRBJ2-7; 8 bases are a match to TRBD2. Germline assignment: CDR1 SGHDT and CDR2 YYEEEE. The CDR3 extends over 16 amino acids. V was clipped by 2 bases and J by 5 bases; unmatched bases: 12. The CDR3 region is CASSFRVDGRANEQYF. As DNA, the CDR3 is TGTGCCAGCAGCTTTAGGGTAGACGGGAGGGCCAACGAGCAGTACTTC.

The rearrangement links TRBV10-2 to TRBJ1-1; the D gene is possibly TRBD1 (5 bases). Germline values: CDR1 WSHSY, CDR2 SAAADI. V lost 6 bases, J lost 0 bases, and 8 bases lay in between. The CDR3 extends over 13 amino acids. DNA of the CDR3: TGCGCCAGCAGCCAGGGCATGAACACTGAAGCTTTCTTT. Translation gives CASSQGMNTEAFF.

The count of this clone is one. The DNA for the CDR3 is TGCGCCAGCAGCGCCGGGACAGGGGGCTTTTGGCAGTTCTTC. Amino acids: CASSAGTGGFWQFF. The chain carries TRBV5-1 and TRBJ2-1, with TRBD1 matching over 12 bases. The germline gives CDR1 SGHRS, CDR2 YFSETQ. V dropped 4 bases and J dropped 12; count of bases not matched to a gene: 8. The CDR3 consists of 14 residues.

The chain uses TRBV7-9 and TRBJ2-1; no definite D call. The V end was cut by 9 bases, the J end by 6 bases, with 9 bases between. There are 11 residues in the CDR3. Germline CDR1 and CDR2: SEHNR and FQNEAQ (reference sequence). CDR3 residues: CARGTGNEQFF. DNA for the CDR3: TGTGCCAGGGGTACGGGCAATGAGCAGTTCTTC. The whole variable domain, remainder taken from reference TRBV7-9 and TRBJ2-1, is DTGVSQNPRHKITKRGQNVTFRCDPISEHNRLYWYRQTLGQGPEFLTYFQNEAQLEKSRLLSDRFSAERPKGSFSTLEIQRTEQGDSAMYLCARGTGNEQFFGPGTRLTVL.

The rearrangement joins TRBV30 to TRBJ2-3; 15 nucleotides agree with TRBD2. V gave up 4 bases and J gave up 0 bases; unmatched junction bases: 5. CDR1 and CDR2 (germline): GTSNPN, SVGIG (reference sequence). CDR3 length equals 17 residues. The CDR3 sequence: CAWKGLAGGPSTDTQYF. CDR3 sequence (DNA): TGTGCCTGGAAGGGACTAGCGGGAGGTCCCAGCACAGATACGCAGTATTTT.

This rearrangement joins TRBV2 to TRBJ1-1; D unresolved. Germline assignment: CDR1 SNHLY and CDR2 FYNNEI. The V and J ends lost 3 bases and 11 bases respectively, with 10 bases between them. This CDR3 region has 11 residues. CDR3 coding DNA: TGTGCCAGCAGTGAGTACTTCGGGGCTTTCTTT. This sequence encodes CASSEYFGAFF.

This clone turned up a few times. The gene calls are TRBV18 and TRBJ2-5, with 10 bases lining up with TRBD2. The CDR3 has 15 amino acids. V shed 6 bases and J 7 bases; nucleotides not matched to a gene: 11. Germline assignment: CDR1 KGHSH and CDR2 LQKENI. CDR3 coding DNA: TGTGCCAGCTCCCTTCTAGCGGGAGATGAGGGGACCCAGTACTTC. It specifies CASSLLAGDEGTQYF.

This chain uses TRBV7-2 with TRBJ2-1, with D maybe TRBD2 (5 bases). V was shortened by 5 bases and J by 0 bases, with 11 bases between the two germline ends. The germline V gene encodes CDR1 SGHTA and CDR2 FQGNSA. The CDR3 spans 15 residues. The CDR3: CASSPRGSSYNEQFF. Written as DNA, the CDR3 is TGTGCCAGCAGCCCACGTGGGAGCTCCTACAATGAGCAGTTCTTC.

V usage is TRBV7-9 and J usage is TRBJ2-5; D is undetermined. This CDR3 region has 16 residues. V lost 5 bases to trimming and J lost 5 bases, with 21 bases between them. Germline CDR1 is SEHNR and CDR2 is FQNEAQ (reference sequence). CDR3: CASSPRGPRGVETQYF. The CDR3 DNA sequence: TGTGCCAGCAGCCCCCGTGGGCCCAGAGGTGTGGAGACCCAGTACTTC.

This chain joins TRBV4-1 and TRBJ1-6; possible D gene TRBD1, 6 bases. Germline V lookup: CDR1 MGHRA, CDR2 YSYEKL. The CDR3 length is 15 residues. With 4 bases removed from V and 7 bases from J, the gap between germline ends came to 14 bases. The CDR3 here is CASSLLTGTNSPLHF. The CDR3 bases are TGCGCCAGCAGCCTATTGACAGGCACCAATTCACCCCTCCACTTT.

The CDR3 here is CASSSGLAGVTDTQYF. The DNA for the CDR3 is TGTGCCAGCAGCTCGGGACTAGCGGGAGTAACAGATACGCAGTATTTT. This sequence joins TRBV7-2 and TRBJ2-3, with TRBD2 matching over 14 bases. Trimming removed 4 bases from V and 3 bases from J; junction bases left unmatched: 3. The germline V gene has CDR1 SGHTA and CDR2 FQGNSA. The CDR3 is made up of 16 amino acids. Filled out from reference TRBV7-2 and TRBJ2-3, the complete variable domain reads GAGVSQSPSNKVTEKGKDVELRCDPISGHTALYWYRQSLGQGLEFLIYFQGNSAPDKSGLPSDRFSAERTGGSVSTLTIQRTQQEDSAVYLCASSSGLAGVTDTQYFGPGTRLTVL.